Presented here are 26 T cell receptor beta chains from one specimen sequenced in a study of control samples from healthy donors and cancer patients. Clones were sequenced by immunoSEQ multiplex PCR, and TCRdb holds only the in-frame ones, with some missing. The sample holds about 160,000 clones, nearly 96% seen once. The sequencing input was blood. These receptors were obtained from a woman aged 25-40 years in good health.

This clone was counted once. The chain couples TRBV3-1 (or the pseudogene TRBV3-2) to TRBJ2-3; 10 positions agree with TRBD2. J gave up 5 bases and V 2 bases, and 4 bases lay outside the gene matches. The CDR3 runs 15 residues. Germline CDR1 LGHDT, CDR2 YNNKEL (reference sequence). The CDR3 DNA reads TGTGCCAGCAGCCAACTAGCGGGAGTACAAGATACGCAGTATTTT. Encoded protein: CASSQLAGVQDTQYF.

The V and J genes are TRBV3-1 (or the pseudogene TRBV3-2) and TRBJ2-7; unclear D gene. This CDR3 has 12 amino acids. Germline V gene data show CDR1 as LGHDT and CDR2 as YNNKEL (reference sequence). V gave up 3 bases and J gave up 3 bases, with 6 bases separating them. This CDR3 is CASSHLGYEQYF. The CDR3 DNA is TGTGCCAGCAGCCACCTGGGCTACGAGCAGTACTTC.

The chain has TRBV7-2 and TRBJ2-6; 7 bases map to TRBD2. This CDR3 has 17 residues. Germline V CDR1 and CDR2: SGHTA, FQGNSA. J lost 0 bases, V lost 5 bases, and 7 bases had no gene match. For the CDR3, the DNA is TGTGCCAGCAGCGCGGGGAGGGGCCGCTCTGGGGCCAACGTCCTGACTTTC. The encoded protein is CASSAGRGRSGANVLTF.

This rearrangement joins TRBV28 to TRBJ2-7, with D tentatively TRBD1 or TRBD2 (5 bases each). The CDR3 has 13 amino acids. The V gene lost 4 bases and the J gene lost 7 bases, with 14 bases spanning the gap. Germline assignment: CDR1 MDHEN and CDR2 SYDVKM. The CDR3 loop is CASSYGASWEQYF. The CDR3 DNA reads TGTGCCAGCAGTTACGGGGCCTCTTGGGAGCAGTACTTC.

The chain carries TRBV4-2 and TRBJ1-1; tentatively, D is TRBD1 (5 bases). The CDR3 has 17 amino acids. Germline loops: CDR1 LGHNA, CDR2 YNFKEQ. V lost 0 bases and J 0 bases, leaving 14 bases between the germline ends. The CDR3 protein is CASSQEIFGAVNTEAFF. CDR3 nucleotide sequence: TGTGCCAGCAGCCAAGAAATCTTCGGGGCGGTGAACACTGAAGCTTTCTTT.

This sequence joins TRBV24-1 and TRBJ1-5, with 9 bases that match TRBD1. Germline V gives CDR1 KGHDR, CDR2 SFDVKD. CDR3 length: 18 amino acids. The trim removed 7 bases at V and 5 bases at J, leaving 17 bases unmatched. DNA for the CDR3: TGTGCCACCAGGCCACCCCAGGAGGGGGACAGGGCTTATCAGCCCCAGCATTTT. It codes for CATRPPQEGDRAYQPQHF.

CDR3 nucleotide sequence: TGTGCCAGTAGTCCGACCCGGGGGGGCACAGATACGCAGTATTTT. Translating gives CASSPTRGGTDTQYF. This chain connects TRBV19 to TRBJ2-3, with 7 bases fitting TRBD2. The trim removed 5 bases at V and 1 base at J, leaving 6 bases unmatched. The CDR3 has 15 amino acids. Germline V CDR1 and CDR2: LNHDA, SQIVND (reference sequence).

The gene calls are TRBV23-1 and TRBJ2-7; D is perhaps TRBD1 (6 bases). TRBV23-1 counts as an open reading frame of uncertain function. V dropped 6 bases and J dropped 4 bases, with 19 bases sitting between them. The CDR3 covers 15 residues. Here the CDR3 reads CASRYGTPRNYEQYF. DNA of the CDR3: TGCGCCAGCAGATACGGGACACCCCGGAATTACGAGCAGTACTTC.

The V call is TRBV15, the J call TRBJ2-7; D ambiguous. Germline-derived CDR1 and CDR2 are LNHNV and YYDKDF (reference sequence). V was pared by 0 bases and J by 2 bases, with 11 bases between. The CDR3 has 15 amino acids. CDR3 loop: CATSRDLVLAYEQYF. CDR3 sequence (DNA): TGTGCCACCAGCAGAGATTTGGTATTGGCCTACGAGCAGTACTTC.

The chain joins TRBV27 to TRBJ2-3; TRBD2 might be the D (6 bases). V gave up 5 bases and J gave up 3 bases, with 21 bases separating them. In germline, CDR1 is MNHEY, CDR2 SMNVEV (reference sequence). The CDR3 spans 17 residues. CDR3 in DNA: TGTGCCAGCAGTCCTTCCGGGACTTCCGTAGGTACAGATACGCAGTATTTT. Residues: CASSPSGTSVGTDTQYF.

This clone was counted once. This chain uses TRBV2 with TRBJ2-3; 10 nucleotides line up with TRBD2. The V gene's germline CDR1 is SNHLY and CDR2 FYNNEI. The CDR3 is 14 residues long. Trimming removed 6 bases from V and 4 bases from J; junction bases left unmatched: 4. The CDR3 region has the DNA TGTGCCAGCAGGCCTAGCGGGAGCCCAGATACGCAGTATTTT. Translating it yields CASRPSGSPDTQYF.

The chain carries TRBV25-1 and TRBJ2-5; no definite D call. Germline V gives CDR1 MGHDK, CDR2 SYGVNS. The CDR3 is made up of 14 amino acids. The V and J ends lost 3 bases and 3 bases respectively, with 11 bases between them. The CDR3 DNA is TGTGCCAGCAGTGACGGAGTTGGGAAAGAGACCCAGTACTTC. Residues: CASSDGVGKETQYF.

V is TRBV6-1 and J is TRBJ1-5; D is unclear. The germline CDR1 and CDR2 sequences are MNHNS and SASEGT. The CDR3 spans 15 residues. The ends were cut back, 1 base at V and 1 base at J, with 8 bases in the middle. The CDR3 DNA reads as TGTGCCAGCAGTGAAGATGGGCTAAGCAATCAGCCCCAGCATTTT. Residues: CASSEDGLSNQPQHF.

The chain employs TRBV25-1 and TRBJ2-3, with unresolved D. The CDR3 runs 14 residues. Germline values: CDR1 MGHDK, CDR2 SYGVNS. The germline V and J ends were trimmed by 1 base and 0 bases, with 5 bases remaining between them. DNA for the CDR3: TGTGCCAGCAGTGAATTAGCTAGCACAGATACGCAGTATTTT. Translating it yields CASSELASTDTQYF.

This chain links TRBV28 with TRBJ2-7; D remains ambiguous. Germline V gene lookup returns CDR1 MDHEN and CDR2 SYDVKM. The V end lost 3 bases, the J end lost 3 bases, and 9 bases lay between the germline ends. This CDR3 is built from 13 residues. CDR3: CASSLAAGYEQYF. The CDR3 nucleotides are TGTGCCAGCAGTTTGGCGGCAGGCTACGAGCAGTACTTC.

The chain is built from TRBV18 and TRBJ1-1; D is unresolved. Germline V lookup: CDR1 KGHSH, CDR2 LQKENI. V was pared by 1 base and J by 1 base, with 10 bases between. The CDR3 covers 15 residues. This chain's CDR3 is CASSPLEVGNTEAFF. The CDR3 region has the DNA TGTGCCAGCTCACCACTGGAGGTCGGGAACACTGAAGCTTTCTTT. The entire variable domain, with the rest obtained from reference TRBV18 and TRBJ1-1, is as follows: NAGVMQNPRHLVRRRGQEARLRCSPMKGHSHVYWYRQLPEEGLKFMVYLQKENIIDESGMPKERFSAEFPKEGPSILRIQQVVRGDSAAYFCASSPLEVGNTEAFFGQGTRLTVV.

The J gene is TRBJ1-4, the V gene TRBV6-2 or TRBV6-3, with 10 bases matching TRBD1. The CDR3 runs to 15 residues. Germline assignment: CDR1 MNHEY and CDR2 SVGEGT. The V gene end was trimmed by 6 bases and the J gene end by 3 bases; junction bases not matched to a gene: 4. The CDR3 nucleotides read TGTGCCAGCAGCGACAGGGGGCTGGCTAATGAAAAACTGTTTTTT. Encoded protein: CASSDRGLANEKLFF.

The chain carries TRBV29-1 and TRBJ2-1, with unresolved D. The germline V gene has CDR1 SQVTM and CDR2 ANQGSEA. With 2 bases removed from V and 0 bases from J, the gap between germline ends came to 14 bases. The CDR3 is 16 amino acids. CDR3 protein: CSVEYGTETSYNEQFF. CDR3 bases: TGCAGCGTTGAATATGGTACAGAGACCTCCTACAATGAGCAGTTCTTC.

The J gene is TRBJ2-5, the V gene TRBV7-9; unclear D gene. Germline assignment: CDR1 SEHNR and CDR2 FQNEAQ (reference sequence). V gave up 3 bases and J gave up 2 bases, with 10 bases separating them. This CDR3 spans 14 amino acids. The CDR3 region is CASSFLRQQETQYF. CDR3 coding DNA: TGTGCCAGCAGCTTTCTACGGCAGCAAGAGACCCAGTACTTC. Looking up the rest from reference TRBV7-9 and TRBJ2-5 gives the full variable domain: DTGVSQNPRHKITKRGQNVTFRCDPISEHNRLYWYRQTLGQGPEFLTYFQNEAQLEKSRLLSDRFSAERPKGSFSTLEIQRTEQGDSAMYLCASSFLRQQETQYFGPGTRLLVL.

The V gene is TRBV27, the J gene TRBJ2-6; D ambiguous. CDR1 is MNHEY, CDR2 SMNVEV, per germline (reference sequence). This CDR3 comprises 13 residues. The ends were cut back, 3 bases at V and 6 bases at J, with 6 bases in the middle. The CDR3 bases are TGTGCCAGCAGTTTTGGGGAGGCCAACGTCCTGACTTTC. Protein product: CASSFGEANVLTF.

The CDR3 loop reads CSVGEGSAEAFF. CDR3 sequence (DNA): TGCAGCGTGGGGGAGGGGTCGGCTGAAGCTTTCTTT. The rearrangement uses TRBV29-1 and TRBJ1-1; maybe TRBD1 (5 bases). The CDR3 spans 12 residues. Germline-derived CDR1 and CDR2 are SQVTM and ANQGSEA. The V and J ends lost 6 bases and 6 bases respectively, with 14 bases between them.

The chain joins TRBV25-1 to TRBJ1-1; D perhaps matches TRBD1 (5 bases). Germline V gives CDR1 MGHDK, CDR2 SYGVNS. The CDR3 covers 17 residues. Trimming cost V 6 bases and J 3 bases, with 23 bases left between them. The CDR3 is CASSLGTSLGIDTEAFF. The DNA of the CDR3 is TGTGCCAGCAGCCTGGGGACGAGTCTAGGAATCGACACTGAAGCTTTCTTT.

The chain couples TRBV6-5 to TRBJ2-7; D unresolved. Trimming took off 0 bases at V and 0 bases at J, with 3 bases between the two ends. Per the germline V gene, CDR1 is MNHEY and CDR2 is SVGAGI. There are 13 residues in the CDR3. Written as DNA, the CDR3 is TGTGCCAGCAGTTACTCGAACTCCTACGAGCAGTACTTC. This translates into CASSYSNSYEQYF.

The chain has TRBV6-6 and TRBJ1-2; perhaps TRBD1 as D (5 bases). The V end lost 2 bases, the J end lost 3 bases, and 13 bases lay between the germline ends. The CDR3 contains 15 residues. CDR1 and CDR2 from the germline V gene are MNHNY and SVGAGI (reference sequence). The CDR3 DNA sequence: TGTGCCAGCAGTTACCCCAGGGCGGGTGACTATGGCTACACCTTC. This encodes CASSYPRAGDYGYTF.

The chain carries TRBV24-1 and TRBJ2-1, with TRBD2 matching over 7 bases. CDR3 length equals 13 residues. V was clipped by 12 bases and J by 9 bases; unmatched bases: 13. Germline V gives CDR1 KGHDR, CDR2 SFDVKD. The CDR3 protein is CAAGTTSEGEQFF. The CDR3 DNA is TGTGCCGCCGGGACTACCTCGGAGGGTGAGCAGTTCTTC.

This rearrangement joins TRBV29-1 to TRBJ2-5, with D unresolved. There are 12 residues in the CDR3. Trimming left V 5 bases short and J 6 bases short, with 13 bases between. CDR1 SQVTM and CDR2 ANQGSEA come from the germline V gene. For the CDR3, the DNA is TGCAGCGTTACGGAGATTGTAAAGACCCAGTACTTC. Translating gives CSVTEIVKTQYF.